Below, 26 T cell receptor beta chains from the same sample are listed, as sequenced in a study of CD8 T cells in Susac syndrome. RNA, at about 0.5 to 1 ug, was reverse transcribed with random hexamers. One entry per CDR3 protein results from TCRdb running MiXCR on the immunoSEQ multiplex PCR reads. Of 300,000 to 350,000 distinct CDR3 sequences listed, about 90% are singletons. The sample taken for sequencing was CD4+ T cells from PBMCs. Receptors were obtained from a human donor with multiple sclerosis.

The chain recombines TRBV29-1 with TRBJ2-1, with D uncertain. Germline-derived CDR1 and CDR2 are SQVTM and ANQGSEA. CDR3 length equals 12 residues. Trimming removed 4 bases from V and 9 bases from J, with 13 bases in between. The CDR3 DNA follows: TGCAGCGTTGGCCCCGAGTGGGGTGAGCAGTTCTTC. Amino acids: CSVGPEWGEQFF.

The chain uses TRBV7-9 and TRBJ2-2; TRBD2 matches at 7 bases. The CDR3 spans 17 residues. The germline gives CDR1 SEHNR, CDR2 FQNEAQ (reference sequence). Trimming cost V 5 bases and J 0 bases; bases outside gene matches: 9. The CDR3 loop reads CASSQLTGTTNTGELFF. The CDR3 DNA follows: TGTGCCAGCAGCCAACTCACCGGGACTACGAACACCGGGGAGCTGTTTTTT.

The V and J genes are TRBV10-3 and TRBJ2-1, with 7 nucleotides matching TRBD2. Germline CDR1 and CDR2: ENHRY and SYGVKD. Unmatched junction bases numbered 4, after V lost 6 bases and J lost 5 bases. CDR3 length: 13 residues. CDR3 coding DNA: TGTGCCATCAGAACGGGAGGTAACAATGAGCAGTTCTTC. This translates into CAIRTGGNNEQFF.

The rearrangement links TRBV6-2 or TRBV6-3 to TRBJ1-4; maybe TRBD1 (6 bases). CDR3 size: 14 residues. Trimming stripped 2 bases from V and 11 bases from J, with 15 bases between. Germline V gives CDR1 MNHEY, CDR2 SVGEGT. This chain's CDR3 is CASSYGQRAGKLFF. In DNA form, the CDR3 reads TGTGCCAGCAGTTACGGACAGCGAGCGGGTAAACTGTTTTTT.

V and J are TRBV21-1 and TRBJ2-4; the D segment call TRBD2 is taken from the table without a DNA check. TRBV21-1 is shown as a pseudogene. This CDR3 spans 22 amino acids. CDR3: CASSKERGWTSGKLRTLNIQYF. In DNA, the CDR3 is TGTGCCAGCAGCAAAGAAAGGGGCTGGACTAGCGGGAAACTTCGAACCTTAAACATTCAGTACTTC.

This clonotype was observed a single time. This chain connects TRBV30 to TRBJ1-5; maybe TRBD1 (6 bases). The CDR3 has 15 residues. Germline V gene lookup returns CDR1 GTSNPN and CDR2 SVGIG (reference sequence). V was pared by 2 bases and J by 6 bases, with 17 bases between. Here the CDR3 reads CAWSMNSGAGQPQHF. CDR3 DNA sequence: TGTGCCTGGAGTATGAACTCGGGGGCGGGTCAGCCCCAGCATTTT.

J is TRBJ2-1 and V is TRBV5-1; the match to TRBD2 covers 14 bases. Trimming removed 4 bases from V and 4 bases from J; junction bases left unmatched: 4. The CDR3 contains 16 residues. CDR1 and CDR2 from the germline V gene are SGHRS and YFSETQ. CDR3 amino acids: CASSPGTSGGYNEQFF. The CDR3, as DNA: TGCGCCAGCAGCCCGGGGACTAGCGGGGGATACAATGAGCAGTTCTTC.

The genes are TRBV7-2 and TRBJ1-1; tentative D call: TRBD1 (5 bases). Per the germline V gene, CDR1 is SGHTA and CDR2 is FQGNSA. Trimming stripped 10 bases from V and 1 base from J, with 16 bases between. CDR3 length equals 14 residues. Here the CDR3 reads CATAQGMANTEAFF. The CDR3 DNA follows: TGTGCCACCGCCCAGGGAATGGCGAACACTGAAGCTTTCTTT.

This CDR3 is CSAFRDYTYEQYF. In nucleotides, the CDR3 is TGCAGTGCTTTCCGGGACTATACGTACGAGCAGTACTTC. V is TRBV20-1 and J is TRBJ2-7; 7 bases line up with TRBD2. The CDR3 totals 13 residues. Germline V gives CDR1 DFQATT, CDR2 SNEGSKA (reference sequence). With V trimmed by 5 bases and J by 4 bases, 8 bases remained unmatched.

This chain connects TRBV20-1 to TRBJ2-3, with D possibly being TRBD2 (5 bases). The CDR3 runs to 16 residues. From germline, CDR1 is DFQATT and CDR2 SNEGSKA (reference sequence). Trimming left V 1 base short and J 2 bases short, with 16 bases between. The CDR3 here is CSARVASLATTDTQYF. The CDR3 DNA is TGCAGTGCTAGAGTCGCCAGTCTAGCCACCACAGATACGCAGTATTTT.

V and J are TRBV29-1 and TRBJ1-2; D may be TRBD1 (6 bases). The germline gives CDR1 SQVTM, CDR2 ANQGSEA. Trimming took 3 bases from V and 2 from J, leaving 16 bases between them. CDR3 size: 15 residues. The CDR3 nucleotides are TGCAGCGTTGAGGCCCAGGGGAGATCGAACTATGGCTACACCTTC. It translates to CSVEAQGRSNYGYTF.

V usage is TRBV18 and J usage is TRBJ2-7, with 9 positions matching TRBD1. The V segment lost 6 bases and the J segment 0 bases; nucleotides outside the gene matches: 6. In germline, CDR1 is KGHSH, CDR2 LQKENI. This CDR3 spans 15 amino acids. CDR3 residues: CASSAGQGSSYEQYF. The CDR3 region has the DNA TGTGCCAGCTCGGCGGGACAGGGAAGCTCCTACGAGCAGTACTTC.

Remarks on this clonotype: It is unclear where the CDR3 begins or ends on the DNA, so no DNA is shown, and the CDR3 is as TCRdb lists it. The J gene is TRBJ1-4, the V gene TRBV5-1; the table gives TRBD1 as D, unverified against the DNA. The CDR3 contains 19 residues when both ends are counted. Germline CDR1 is SGHRS and CDR2 is YFSETQ. The CDR3: CASSPVTGQGGRGMKNCFF.

The chain uses TRBV9 and TRBJ1-3; D remains ambiguous. Germline assignment: CDR1 SGDLS and CDR2 YYNGEE. This CDR3 spans 14 amino acids. V was pared by 6 bases and J by 0 bases, with 10 bases between. The CDR3 nucleotides are TGTGCCAGCAAACAGACCGACTCTGGAAACACCATATATTTT. This translates into CASKQTDSGNTIYF.

In this sample, this clonotype turned up once. The gene calls are TRBV2 and TRBJ1-5, with D possibly being TRBD1 (6 bases). V lost 5 bases and J 4 bases, leaving 12 bases between the germline ends. Germline loops: CDR1 SNHLY, CDR2 FYNNEI. The CDR3 is 14 amino acids. The chain's CDR3 is CASSRDTSNQPQHF. The CDR3, as DNA: TGTGCCAGCAGTCGGGACACATCAAATCAGCCCCAGCATTTT.

The chain joins TRBV20-1 to TRBJ2-5; D unresolved. This CDR3 spans 13 amino acids. CDR1 DFQATT and CDR2 SNEGSKA come from the germline V gene (reference sequence). Between the trimmed V and J ends, which lost 0 bases and 1 base, there was a span of 6 bases. CDR3 in DNA: TGCAGTGCTAGAGAGCCGATCCAAGAGACCCAGTACTTC. This codes for CSAREPIQETQYF.

This chain links TRBV5-6 with TRBJ2-5; the D is unclear. This CDR3 is built from 15 residues. V shed 0 bases and J shed 7 bases, with 16 bases lying between them. Per the germline V gene, CDR1 is SGHDT and CDR2 is YYEEEE. The CDR3 bases are TGTGCCAGCAGCTTGGTTGTCTCCAGGCTAGGGACCCAGTACTTC. Translating it yields CASSLVVSRLGTQYF.

This clonotype was detected a few times. The rearrangement links TRBV7-2 to TRBJ2-7; D might be TRBD1 (6 bases). The germline V and J ends were trimmed by 1 base and 6 bases, with 19 bases remaining between them. The CDR3 extends over 16 amino acids. Germline values: CDR1 SGHTA, CDR2 FQGNSA. CDR3 sequence: CASSLVRGGSGVEQYF. DNA of the CDR3: TGTGCCAGCAGCTTAGTCCGCGGCGGCTCAGGGGTCGAGCAGTACTTC.

V is TRBV4-2 and J is TRBJ1-1; 11 bases align to TRBD1. The CDR3 contains 15 residues. V shed 6 bases, J shed 11 bases, and the junction held 14 bases outside the gene matches. Germline CDR1 and CDR2: LGHNA and YNFKEQ. CDR3 region: CASRNILDRGRRAFF. DNA of the CDR3: TGTGCCAGCAGGAATATTTTGGACAGGGGGCGAAGGGCTTTCTTT.

This clonotype was picked up one time. The chain joins TRBV20-1 to TRBJ2-1, with 10 bases that match TRBD2. The germline V gene has CDR1 DFQATT and CDR2 SNEGSKA (reference sequence). CDR3 length: 15 amino acids. With V trimmed by 5 bases and J by 8 bases, 12 bases remained unmatched. As DNA, the CDR3 is TGCAGTGCTGCCCGGGCGAGCGGGGGGGGCGATGAGCAGTTCTTC. It specifies CSAARASGGGDEQFF.

The CDR3 protein is CASSLWGRPAGVYEQYF. The CDR3 nucleotides read TGTGCCAGCAGTTTATGGGGACGGCCGGCCGGGGTCTACGAGCAGTACTTC. The chain employs TRBV12-3 or TRBV12-4 and TRBJ2-7, with D tentatively TRBD1 or TRBD2 (5 bases each). Trimming left V 2 bases short and J 3 bases short, with 20 bases between. CDR3 size: 17 residues.

The J gene is TRBJ1-2, the V gene TRBV24-1, with 8 positions matching TRBD1. Germline assignment: CDR1 KGHDR and CDR2 SFDVKD. The J segment lost 6 bases and the V segment lost 7 bases, leaving 6 bases of the junction unmatched. The CDR3 consists of 13 residues. Written as DNA, the CDR3 is TGTGCCACCAGATCAGGGGGCAGGGATGGCTACACCTTC. This gives the protein CATRSGGRDGYTF.

The V call is TRBV30, the J call TRBJ2-2; D could derive from TRBD1 or TRBD2 (5 bases each). The ends were cut back, 5 bases at V and 7 bases at J, with 29 bases in the middle. CDR1 is GTSNPN, CDR2 SVGIG, per germline (reference sequence). This CDR3 spans 18 amino acids. Here the CDR3 reads CAWGSGRVATAPSGELFF. The CDR3 coding sequence is TGTGCCTGGGGGTCGGGACGGGTGGCGACAGCCCCTAGCGGGGAGCTGTTTTTT.

The chain joins TRBV6-2 or TRBV6-3 to TRBJ1-1; D not certain. Germline V gene sequence: CDR1 MNHEY, CDR2 SVGEGT. This CDR3 has 17 amino acids. The V end lost 4 bases, the J end lost 2 bases, and 20 bases lay between the germline ends. CDR3 in DNA: TGTGCCAGCAGTTTCTCGATACCGGATTCAAGTAACACTGAAGCTTTCTTT. This codes for CASSFSIPDSSNTEAFF.

This chain uses TRBV4-1 with TRBJ1-1, with 7 nucleotides matching TRBD1. J was trimmed by 5 bases and V by 3 bases; bases with no gene match: 6. Looked up from germline, CDR1 is MGHRA and CDR2 is YSYEKL. The CDR3 has 14 residues. In DNA, the CDR3 is TGCGCCAGCAGCCAGACAGGGCCTCGTACTGAAGCTTTCTTT. Amino acids: CASSQTGPRTEAFF.

The chain carries TRBV9 and TRBJ2-3, with 8 bases matching TRBD2. This CDR3 contains 16 residues. The germline gives CDR1 SGDLS, CDR2 YYNGEE. V dropped 0 bases and J dropped 2; count of bases not matched to a gene: 5. CDR3: CASSVAAGDITDTQYF. The DNA for the CDR3 is TGTGCCAGCAGCGTAGCAGCGGGGGATATCACAGATACGCAGTATTTT.